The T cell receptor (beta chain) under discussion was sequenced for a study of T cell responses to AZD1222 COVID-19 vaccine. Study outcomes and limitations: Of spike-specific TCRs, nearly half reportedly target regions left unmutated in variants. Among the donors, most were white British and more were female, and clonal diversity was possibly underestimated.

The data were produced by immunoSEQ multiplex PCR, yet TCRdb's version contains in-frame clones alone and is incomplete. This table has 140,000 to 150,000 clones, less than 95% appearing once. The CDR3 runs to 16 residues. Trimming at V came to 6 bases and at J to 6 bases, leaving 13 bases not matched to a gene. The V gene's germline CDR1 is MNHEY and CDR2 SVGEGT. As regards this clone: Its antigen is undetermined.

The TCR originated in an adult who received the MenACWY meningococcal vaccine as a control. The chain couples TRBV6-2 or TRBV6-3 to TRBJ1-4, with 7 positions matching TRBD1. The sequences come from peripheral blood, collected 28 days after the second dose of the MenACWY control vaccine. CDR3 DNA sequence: TGTGCCAGCAGCCAGCGTTTGACAGGGTGGGATGAAAAACTGTTTTTT. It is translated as CASSQRLTGWDEKLFF.